This TCR beta chain was found in a study of blood T cell repertoires in COVID-19. Study information: COVID-19 samples, acute and convalescent, were from the United States, Italy and Spain.

Trimming cost V 4 bases and J 4 bases; bases outside gene matches: 6. Germline-derived CDR1 and CDR2 are SGDLS and YYNGEE. This CDR3 contains 15 residues. Authors' analysis steps: Using reference gene primer amplification, nucleated cell counts were estimated. The repertoire was sequenced with immunoSEQ multiplex PCR; TCRdb's copy has only in-frame clones and lacks some. V, J and clone size are those of that table, while D and trimming were read from the DNA. The profile shows approximately 140,000 clones, 84% of them singletons. The specimen was PBMCs or T cells enriched from blood (not recorded which). The receptor was derived from a man aged 35-49 years with acute COVID-19. The V call is TRBV9, the J call TRBJ2-1, with 9 bases identical to TRBD2. The CDR3 here is CASSPGSGRYNEQFF. The CDR3 region has the DNA TGTGCCAGCAGCCCCGGTAGCGGGAGATACAATGAGCAGTTCTTC. The whole variable domain, remainder taken from reference TRBV9 and TRBJ2-1, is DSGVTQTPKHLITATGQRVTLRCSPRSGDLSVYWYQQSLDQGLQFLIQYYNGEERAKGNILERFSAQQFPDLHSELNLSSLELGDSALYFCASSPGSGRYNEQFFGPGTRLTVL.